These T cell receptor beta chains were read from a single sample in a study of CD8 T cells in Susac syndrome. TCRdb re-derived calls from the immunoSEQ multiplex PCR reads in MiXCR, one entry per CDR3 protein. The table has tens of thousands of distinct CDR3 sequences, about 95% seen once. The sample consisted of CD8+ T cells from PBMCs. The receptors were sampled from a human donor with Susac syndrome. Each CDR3 is given with its conserved first and last residue. D genes are given only for firm matches. The size field is filled for only some rows; it gives once, few, many or a size class.

clone_size	v_call	d_call	j_call	cdr3_nt	cdr3_aa
.	TRBV15	.	TRBJ1-1	TGTGCCACCTCATCGGTCGGAGGAAGAACTGAAGCTTTCTTT	CATSSVGGRTEAFF
.	TRBV12-5	TRBD1	TRBJ2-1	TGTGCTAGTGATGGGACAGGGTCATCGAATGAGCAGTTCTTC	CASDGTGSSNEQFF
.	TRBV28	.	TRBJ2-7	TGTGCCAGCAGTTTAGTCAGGGAAGACTACGAGCAGTACTTC	CASSLVREDYEQYF
.	TRBV9	.	TRBJ1-6	TGTGCCAGCAGCGTAGCGGGGAATGGCAATTCACCCCTCCACTTT	CASSVAGNGNSPLHF
.	TRBV20-1	TRBD1	TRBJ1-2	TGCAGTGCCCTAGGACAGGGAGTTGGCTACACCTTC	CSALGQGVGYTF
.	TRBV27	.	TRBJ1-4	TGTGCCAGCAGTCCCACCGGGACTAATGAAAAACTGTTTTTT	CASSPTGTNEKLFF
.	TRBV7-8	TRBD2	TRBJ2-3	TGTGCCAGCAGCCGGACTAGCGGGGGCTCAGATACGCAGTATTTT	CASSRTSGGSDTQYF
.	TRBV4-3	.	TRBJ2-3	TGCGCCAAATACCTCTCCGCGGGCCTCACAGATACGCAGTATTTT	CAKYLSAGLTDTQYF
.	TRBV5-1	.	TRBJ2-5	TGCGCCAGCAGCCCGCAAAGGGGGGGACTCGGGACCCAGTACTTC	CASSPQRGGLGTQYF
.	TRBV15	.	TRBJ2-5	TGTGCCACCAGCAGAGATAGACGAGAGACCCAGTACTTC	CATSRDRRETQYF
.	TRBV9	.	TRBJ2-7	TGTGCCAGCAGCGTAGCTTGGAGCTCCTACGAGCAGTACTTC	CASSVAWSSYEQYF
.	TRBV30	.	TRBJ1-2	TGTGCCTGCCATGACAGAAACTATGGCTACACCTTC	CACHDRNYGYTF
.	TRBV4-3	.	TRBJ1-1	TGCGCCAGCAGCCAGGGATGGACAGAGAACACTGAAGCTTTCTTT	CASSQGWTENTEAFF
.	TRBV20-1	.	TRBJ2-3	TGCAGTGCTAGTGATGGGAGAGGGGTCACAGATACGCAGTATTTT	CSASDGRGVTDTQYF
.	TRBV29-1	.	TRBJ2-2	TGCAGCGTTGAGGCTAGCTACGGGGAGCTGTTTTTT	CSVEASYGELFF
.	TRBV27	.	TRBJ2-3	TGTGCCAGCAGTTTATTTGTGGGGACACTTCCTAGCACAGATACGCAGTATTTT	CASSLFVGTLPSTDTQYF
.	TRBV24-1	.	TRBJ1-2	TGTGCCACCAGTCGGACGGAGATGAAAGGCTACACCTTC	CATSRTEMKGYTF
.	TRBV30	.	TRBJ1-1	TGTGCCTGGAGTCAGACACACCCGGCGATCGGCACTGAAGCTTTCTTT	CAWSQTHPAIGTEAFF
.	TRBV20-1	.	TRBJ2-5	TGCAGTGCAGGGACGGGAGAAGGGTACCAAGAGACCCAGTACTTC	CSAGTGEGYQETQYF
.	TRBV30	.	TRBJ2-1	TGTGCCTGGGGGCGGGGGCACAATGAGCAGTTCTTC	CAWGRGHNEQFF
.	TRBV4-1	.	TRBJ2-7	TGCGCCAGCAGCCAGATGCGGGGGACAGTCCAACCCTACGAGCAGTACTTC	CASSQMRGTVQPYEQYF
once	TRBV6-6	.	TRBJ2-3	TGTGCCAGCATCCGAGGAGAGTTAGACACAGATACGCAGTATTTT	CASIRGELDTDTQYF